Presented here are 24 T cell receptor beta chains from one specimen sequenced in a study of CD8+CD57+ T cells in acquired aplastic anemia. Profiling that covered TCR beta VDJ and CDR3 relied on genomic DNA as its template. One entry per CDR3 protein results from TCRdb running MiXCR on the reads. The top ten hold 3.2% of the sample, which has about 160,000 distinct CDR3 sequences, about half seen once. Patients picked for sequencing had shown CD8+CD57+ cell expansion detected by flow cytometry. The specimen sequenced was sorted CD4+, CD8+, or CD8+CD57+ T cells (not recorded which) from PBMCs. The receptors were sampled from a human donor with aplastic anemia.

The chain recombines TRBV3-1 with TRBJ2-5; D not resolved. This CDR3 is 14 amino acids long. The ends were cut back, 4 bases at V and 5 bases at J, with 14 bases in the middle. Looked up from germline, CDR1 is LGHDT and CDR2 is YNNKEL (reference sequence). The CDR3 region is CASSPDTWLETQYF. DNA for the CDR3: TGTGCCAGCAGCCCCGACACTTGGCTGGAGACCCAGTACTTC.

This clonotype occurred many times. A single base separates this from a much larger clone, so it may be a read error. The chain carries TRBV29-1 and TRBJ2-3; TRBD2 is a possible D gene (6 bases). The length of the CDR3 is 14 residues. Germline V gene data show CDR1 as SQVTM and CDR2 as ANQGSEA. Here the CDR3 DNA reads TGCAGCGTTGATGTCCGGGAGAGCACAGATACGCGGTATTTT. Translating gives CSVDVRESTDTRYF.

The V call is TRBV2, the J call TRBJ2-7; a weak D match, TRBD1 (6 bases). CDR1 is SNHLY and CDR2 is FYNNEI in the germline V gene. The V end lost 0 bases, the J end lost 0 bases, and 9 bases lay between the germline ends. The CDR3 totals 15 residues. The CDR3: CASSEAQGSSYEQYF. CDR3 in DNA: TGTGCCAGCAGTGAAGCCCAGGGGAGCTCCTACGAGCAGTACTTC.

The CDR3 loop reads CASMFRYGGGSNEQYF. The CDR3 DNA reads TGTGCCAGTATGTTTCGGTATGGCGGGGGGTCCAACGAGCAGTACTTC. The rearrangement links TRBV19 to TRBJ2-7, with 8 bases matching TRBD2. This CDR3 comprises 16 residues. Trimming at V came to 7 bases and at J to 5 bases, leaving 16 bases not matched to a gene. CDR1 is LNHDA, CDR2 SQIVND, per germline (reference sequence).

This clonotype occurred a few times. This chain uses TRBV19 with TRBJ1-6; no reliable D call. V was pared by 6 bases and J by 7 bases, with 16 bases between. The CDR3 runs to 15 residues. The V gene's germline CDR1 is LNHDA and CDR2 SQIVND (reference sequence). The CDR3, as DNA: TGTGCCAGTAGCTACCCGGGCCTACCAAATTCACCCCTCCACTTT. It codes for CASSYPGLPNSPLHF.

This clonotype has just a few counts. V is TRBV6-2 or TRBV6-3 and J is TRBJ2-7, with D possibly matching TRBD1 (5 bases). Germline CDR1 is MNHEY and CDR2 is SVGEGT. The CDR3 runs 13 residues. The V end was cut by 6 bases, the J end by 2 bases, with 11 bases between. The CDR3 here is CASRTALAYEQYV. The CDR3 DNA is TGTGCCAGCAGGACAGCTCTAGCCTACGAGCAGTACGTC.

V gene TRBV20-1 combines with J gene TRBJ1-2; D possibly corresponds to TRBD1 (5 bases). Germline V gene lookup returns CDR1 DFQATT and CDR2 SNEGSKA (reference sequence). With 5 bases removed from V and 4 bases from J, the gap between germline ends came to 14 bases. The CDR3 is 13 amino acids. CDR3 DNA sequence: TGCAGTGCTCGGGCAGGGATGACCTATGGCTACACCTTC. It encodes CSARAGMTYGYTF.

Comments on this clonotype: This may be a read error: a much more frequent sequence differs by one nucleotide. The V call is TRBV19, the J call TRBJ1-5, with 7 bases aligning to TRBD1. Germline CDR1 LNHDA, CDR2 SQIVND (reference sequence). This CDR3 spans 13 amino acids. CDR3 amino acids: CAGSLQGPQPQHF. The CDR3 coding sequence is TGTGCCGGTAGTTTACAGGGGCCTCAGCCCCAGCATTTT.

The V call is TRBV15, the J call TRBJ2-3; D ambiguous. Germline CDR1 is LNHNV and CDR2 is YYDKDF (reference sequence). This CDR3 has 11 amino acids. The V end lost 3 bases, the J end lost 4 bases, and 2 bases lay between the germline ends. The DNA for the CDR3 is TGTGCCACCAGCAGGGCAGATACGCAGTATTTT. Translating it yields CATSRADTQYF. Full variable domain (rest looked up from reference TRBV15 and TRBJ2-3): DAMVIQNPRYQVTQFGKPVTLSCSQTLNHNVMYWYQQKSSQAPKLLFHYYDKDFNNEADTPDNFQSRRPNTSFCFLDIRSPGLGDTAMYLCATSRADTQYFGPGTRLTVL.

This clonotype was seen ten or more times. The V gene is TRBV5-1, the J gene TRBJ1-1, with 10 bases fitting TRBD1. The junction had 11 bases not matched to a gene; V was cut back by 4 bases and J by 5 bases. Per germline, CDR1 SGHRS and CDR2 YFSETQ. CDR3 length: 16 amino acids. The CDR3 sequence is CASSLGQGWERTEAFF. Here the CDR3 DNA reads TGCGCCAGCAGCCTGGGACAGGGGTGGGAAAGGACTGAAGCTTTCTTT.

This chain connects TRBV9 to TRBJ2-1; D call uncertain. The CDR3 is 13 residues long. V lost 3 bases and J lost 4, with 8 bases in between. Germline V lookup: CDR1 SGDLS, CDR2 YYNGEE. CDR3 region: CASSGAGYNEQFF. In DNA, the CDR3 is TGTGCCAGCAGCGGGGCTGGGTACAATGAGCAGTTCTTC.

The table lists this clonotype with many counts. The chain has TRBV19 and TRBJ1-4; D remains ambiguous. The CDR3 has 14 residues. Trimming shortened V by 6 bases and J by 0 bases, and 8 bases separated the two germline ends. The germline V gene has CDR1 LNHDA and CDR2 SQIVND (reference sequence). The CDR3 DNA follows: TGTGCCAGTAGGGACCGAGCAACTAATGAAAAACTGTTTTTT. It is translated as CASRDRATNEKLFF.

V and J are TRBV11-1 and TRBJ1-3; TRBD1 matches at 7 bases. With 1 base clipped from V and 4 bases from J, the junction kept 7 bases outside the gene matches. The germline V gene has CDR1 SGHAT and CDR2 FQDESV (reference sequence). The CDR3 runs 16 residues. The CDR3 DNA is TGTGCCAGCAGCTTAGGGACAGGCTCATTAGGAAACACCATATATTTT. Amino acid sequence: CASSLGTGSLGNTIYF.

This clonotype has only a few counts. A much larger clone is a single base away; this may be a read error. V is TRBV5-1 and J is TRBJ2-7, with D maybe TRBD2 (6 bases). CDR1 is SGHRS, CDR2 YFSETQ, per germline. Trimming pared 0 bases from V and 0 bases from J, leaving 7 bases between. CDR3 size: 14 residues. The CDR3 here is CASSLATSSYEQYV. The CDR3 DNA follows: TGCGCCAGCAGCTTGGCGACTAGCTCCTACGAGCAGTACGTC.

The chain employs TRBV10-3 and TRBJ1-1, with TRBD1 identical over 7 bases. Germline V lookup: CDR1 ENHRY, CDR2 SYGVKD. The CDR3 has 15 amino acids. J gave up 1 base and V 6 bases, and 8 bases lay outside the gene matches. CDR3 amino acids: CAISNNRGSNTEAFF. CDR3 nucleotides: TGTGCCATCAGCAACAACAGGGGTTCGAACACTGAAGCTTTCTTT.

This clonotype was seen once. V and J are TRBV20-1 and TRBJ1-5; TRBD1 agrees at 11 bases. The junction had 4 bases not matched to a gene; V was cut back by 4 bases and J by 8 bases. The CDR3 consists of 13 residues. The V gene's germline CDR1 is DFQATT and CDR2 SNEGSKA (reference sequence). The CDR3 is CSAKGTGGKPQHF. CDR3 DNA sequence: TGCAGTGCTAAGGGGACAGGGGGGAAGCCCCAGCATTTT.

The sample holds a few counts of this clonotype. The genes are TRBV15 and TRBJ2-7; D is possibly TRBD1 (5 bases). V was clipped by 0 bases and J by 4 bases, with 13 bases between them. Germline values: CDR1 LNHNV, CDR2 YYDKDF (reference sequence). The CDR3 extends over 15 amino acids. CDR3 in amino acids: CATSREPGSAYEQYF. As DNA, the CDR3 is TGTGCCACCAGCAGAGAACCAGGGTCAGCTTACGAGCAGTACTTC.

This clonotype was seen repeatedly, ten times or more. In nucleotides, the CDR3 is TGTGCCAGCAGAGGGACGGCAGATACGCAGTATTTT. As protein: CASRGTADTQYF. The chain employs TRBV3-1 and TRBJ2-3; D is tentatively TRBD1 or TRBD2 (5 bases each). V was clipped by 6 bases and J by 4 bases, with 8 bases between them. This CDR3 comprises 12 residues. Germline V gene lookup returns CDR1 LGHDT and CDR2 YNNKEL (reference sequence).

The chain joins TRBV5-4 to TRBJ2-7, with 9 bases fitting TRBD1. Looked up from germline, CDR1 is SGHNT and CDR2 is YYREEE (reference sequence). CDR3 length equals 14 residues. V lost 6 bases, J lost 4 bases, and 8 bases stayed unmatched. This CDR3 is CASTQQGQGYEQYF. CDR3 nucleotide sequence: TGTGCCAGCACCCAACAGGGACAGGGTTACGAGCAGTACTTC.

This clonotype was found many times. Here the CDR3 reads CASSYSQGTEAFF. The CDR3, as DNA: TGTGCCAGCAGTTACTCCCAGGGCACTGAAGCTTTCTTT. The chain is built from TRBV6-2 or TRBV6-3 and TRBJ1-1, with TRBD1 as a possible D gene (5 bases). This CDR3 has 13 amino acids. Trimming took 0 bases from V and 4 from J, leaving 6 bases between them. Germline V CDR1 and CDR2: MNHEY, SVGEGT.

V is TRBV2 and J is TRBJ1-6, with a weak D call TRBD1 (6 bases). The CDR3 loop spans 15 amino acids. Germline values: CDR1 SNHLY, CDR2 FYNNEI. Trimming took 5 bases from V and 5 from J, leaving 13 bases between them. Here the CDR3 reads CASSFQGRDNSPLHF. The DNA for the CDR3 is TGTGCCAGCAGTTTCCAGGGGCGTGATAATTCACCCCTCCACTTT. Full variable domain (rest looked up from reference TRBV2 and TRBJ1-6): EPEVTQTPSHQVTQMGQEVILRCVPISNHLYFYWYRQILGQKVEFLVSFYNNEISEKSEIFDDQFSVERPDGSNFTLKIRSTKLEDSAMYFCASSFQGRDNSPLHFGNGTRLTVT.

A word on this clonotype: Given a much more abundant clone one base away, this may be a read error. This rearrangement joins TRBV7-6 to TRBJ1-3, with D maybe TRBD1 (6 bases). CDR3 size: 17 residues. Germline-derived CDR1 and CDR2 are SGHVS and FNYEAQ. DNA for the CDR3: TGTGCCGGCAGCTTACGACCGGGCAGGGGCTCTGGAAACACCATATATTTT. This sequence encodes CAGSLRPGRGSGNTIYF.

V and J are TRBV29-1 and TRBJ2-1; 9 nucleotides line up with TRBD2. Germline values: CDR1 SQVTM, CDR2 ANQGSEA. The V gene end was trimmed by 6 bases and the J gene end by 5 bases; junction bases not matched to a gene: 11. CDR3 size: 15 residues. The CDR3 reads CSVGSAGGLDNEQFF. CDR3 DNA: TGCAGCGTAGGCTCGGCGGGGGGGCTCGACAATGAGCAGTTCTTC.

At least ten counts were recorded for this clonotype. This rearrangement joins TRBV12-3 or TRBV12-4 to TRBJ2-2, with D uncertain. Trimming shortened V by 2 bases and J by 6 bases, and 10 bases separated the two germline ends. The CDR3 is 14 residues long. The CDR3 nucleotides read TGTGCCAGCAGTTTACTCCTGGGTGCCGGGGAGCTGTTTTTT. This sequence encodes CASSLLLGAGELFF.